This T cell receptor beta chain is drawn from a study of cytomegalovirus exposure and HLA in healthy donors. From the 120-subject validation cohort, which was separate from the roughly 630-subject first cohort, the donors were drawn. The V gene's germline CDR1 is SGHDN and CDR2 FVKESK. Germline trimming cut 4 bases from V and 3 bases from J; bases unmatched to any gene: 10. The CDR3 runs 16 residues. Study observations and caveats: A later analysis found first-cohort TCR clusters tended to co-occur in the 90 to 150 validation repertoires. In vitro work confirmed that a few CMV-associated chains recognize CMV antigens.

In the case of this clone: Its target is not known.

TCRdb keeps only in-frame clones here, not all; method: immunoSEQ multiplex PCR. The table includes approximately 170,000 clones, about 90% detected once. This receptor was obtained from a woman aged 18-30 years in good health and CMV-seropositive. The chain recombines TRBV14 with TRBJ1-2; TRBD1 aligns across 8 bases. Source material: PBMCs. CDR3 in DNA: TGTGCCAGCAGCCTCCGGACAGGGAGACTTTACTATGGCTACACCTTC. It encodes CASSLRTGRLYYGYTF.